This T cell receptor beta chain was obtained from a study of blood T cell repertoires in COVID-19. Study-wide background: The origin of the acute and convalescent COVID-19 samples was the United States, Italy and Spain. Sample material is recorded as cDNA or gDNA derived from T cells, B-cell-depleted T cells, or PBMCs.

Per the authors' pipeline: Estimated nucleated cell counts came from reference gene primer amplification. Repertoires were generated with immunoSEQ multiplex PCR, while TCRdb's copy carries only in-frame clones and drops some. The V and J calls and clone size are taken from that table; D and trimming were inferred from the DNA. The data hold approximately 180,000 clones, with approximately 88% observed a single time. This CDR3 is 13 amino acids long. The V and J ends lost 6 bases and 7 bases respectively, with 15 bases between them. What was sequenced was peripheral blood. This chain links TRBV12-3 or TRBV12-4 with TRBJ1-2; TRBD1 might be the D (6 bases). The clonotype originates from a woman aged 50 to 60 with acute or convalescent COVID-19. The CDR3 DNA follows: TGTGCCAGCAGCCCTACAGGGCGCGCTGGCTACACCTTC. This gives the protein CASSPTGRAGYTF.